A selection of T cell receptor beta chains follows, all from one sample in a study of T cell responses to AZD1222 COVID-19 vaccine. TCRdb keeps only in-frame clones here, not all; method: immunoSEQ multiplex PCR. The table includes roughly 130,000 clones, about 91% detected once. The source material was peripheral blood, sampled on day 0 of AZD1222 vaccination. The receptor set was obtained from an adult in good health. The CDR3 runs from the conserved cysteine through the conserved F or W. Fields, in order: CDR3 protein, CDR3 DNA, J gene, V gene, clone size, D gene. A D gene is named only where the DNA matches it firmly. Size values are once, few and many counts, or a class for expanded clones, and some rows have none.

CDR3aa: CASSLGVPGQDPYGYTF
CDR3nt: TGTGCCAGCAGCTTAGGAGTCCCAGGACAGGACCCCTATGGCTACACCTTC
j_gene: TRBJ1-2
v_gene: TRBV7-2
abundance: .
d_gene: TRBD1

CDR3aa: CASSLDRPTGELFF
CDR3nt: TGTGCCAGCAGCTTAGATCGCCCGACCGGGGAGCTGTTTTTT
j_gene: TRBJ2-2
v_gene: TRBV11-3
abundance: .
d_gene: .

CDR3aa: CASSEGDPGLAGVDEQFF
CDR3nt: TGTGCCAGCAGCGAAGGGGATCCGGGACTAGCGGGAGTGGATGAGCAGTTCTTC
j_gene: TRBJ2-1
v_gene: TRBV2
abundance: .
d_gene: TRBD2

CDR3aa: CASSPRQGSTGELFF
CDR3nt: TGTGCCAGCAGTCCTCGACAGGGGAGCACCGGGGAGCTGTTTTTT
j_gene: TRBJ2-2
v_gene: TRBV6-5
abundance: .
d_gene: TRBD1

CDR3aa: CASSQLAGTRNEQFF
CDR3nt: TGCGCCAGCAGCCAGCTAGCGGGAACGAGGAATGAGCAGTTCTTC
j_gene: TRBJ2-1
v_gene: TRBV4-1
abundance: .
d_gene: TRBD2

CDR3aa: CASSPGTGGSFNYGYTF
CDR3nt: TGTGCCAGCAGCCCCGGGACAGGGGGAAGTTTTAACTATGGCTACACCTTC
j_gene: TRBJ1-2
v_gene: TRBV11-3
abundance: .
d_gene: TRBD1

CDR3aa: CASSYSGAPYEQYF
CDR3nt: TGTGCCAGCAGTTACTCGGGGGCCCCCTACGAGCAGTACTTC
j_gene: TRBJ2-7
v_gene: TRBV6-2/TRBV6-3
abundance: .
d_gene: .

CDR3aa: CASSPGGVYEQYF
CDR3nt: TGTGCCAGCAGTCCCGGGGGGGTCTACGAGCAGTACTTC
j_gene: TRBJ2-7
v_gene: TRBV28
abundance: .
d_gene: TRBD2

CDR3aa: CASSQTHPGQGARANSPLHF
CDR3nt: TGTGCCAGCAGCCAGACGCATCCGGGACAGGGGGCCCGGGCAAATTCACCCCTCCACTTT
j_gene: TRBJ1-6
v_gene: TRBV4-2
abundance: once
d_gene: TRBD1

CDR3aa: CASSPIGVDRGYQPQHF
CDR3nt: TGCGCCAGCAGCCCGATCGGAGTAGACAGGGGATATCAGCCCCAGCATTTT
j_gene: TRBJ1-5
v_gene: TRBV5-1
abundance: .
d_gene: TRBD1

CDR3aa: CASSPTDTQYF
CDR3nt: TGTGCCAGCTCACCGACAGATACGCAGTATTTT
j_gene: TRBJ2-3
v_gene: TRBV18
abundance: few
d_gene: .

CDR3aa: CASSLEGSGNNEQFF
CDR3nt: TGTGCCAGCAGCTTAGAAGGTAGCGGTAATAATGAGCAGTTCTTC
j_gene: TRBJ2-1
v_gene: TRBV7-9
abundance: .
d_gene: .

CDR3aa: CASRKTGGRQPQHF
CDR3nt: TGTGCCAGCAGGAAAACAGGGGGTCGCCAGCCCCAGCATTTT
j_gene: TRBJ1-5
v_gene: TRBV6-5
abundance: once
d_gene: TRBD1

CDR3aa: CASSLDIYSGNTIYF
CDR3nt: TGTGCCAGCAGCTTAGACATCTACTCTGGAAACACCATATATTTT
j_gene: TRBJ1-3
v_gene: TRBV7-8
abundance: .
d_gene: .

CDR3aa: CASRNRRFSTNEKLFF
CDR3nt: TGTGCCAGCAGAAACCGGCGTTTCTCAACTAATGAAAAACTGTTTTTT
j_gene: TRBJ1-4
v_gene: TRBV28
abundance: .
d_gene: .

CDR3aa: CASSRPTGINSPLHF
CDR3nt: TGCGCCAGCAGCCGCCCGACAGGGATTAATTCACCCCTCCACTTT
j_gene: TRBJ1-6
v_gene: TRBV4-1
abundance: .
d_gene: TRBD1

CDR3aa: CASSEGQGRLYEQYF
CDR3nt: TGTGCCAGCAGTGAGGGACAGGGGCGTCTCTACGAGCAGTACTTC
j_gene: TRBJ2-7
v_gene: TRBV6-1
abundance: .
d_gene: TRBD1

CDR3aa: CAISETGPRLGSYTF
CDR3nt: TGTGCCATCAGTGAGACAGGGCCTAGACTCGGGAGCTACACCTTC
j_gene: TRBJ1-2
v_gene: TRBV10-3
abundance: .
d_gene: .

CDR3aa: CASSYSGGATYEQYF
CDR3nt: TGTGCCAGCAGTTACTCGGGCGGGGCGACCTACGAGCAGTACTTC
j_gene: TRBJ2-7
v_gene: TRBV6-6
abundance: .
d_gene: .

CDR3aa: CASSQDRGLGQPQHF
CDR3nt: TGCGCCAGCAGCCAAGACAGGGGGCTGGGACAGCCCCAGCATTTT
j_gene: TRBJ1-5
v_gene: TRBV4-1
abundance: .
d_gene: TRBD1

CDR3aa: CASSLKRYQPQHF
CDR3nt: TGTGCCAGCAGTTTGAAGAGGTATCAGCCCCAGCATTTT
j_gene: TRBJ1-5
v_gene: TRBV28
abundance: .
d_gene: .

CDR3aa: CASSLGSSGGYTGELFF
CDR3nt: TGTGCCAGCAGTTTGGGTTCTAGCGGGGGGTACACCGGGGAGCTGTTTTTT
j_gene: TRBJ2-2
v_gene: TRBV27
abundance: .
d_gene: TRBD2

CDR3aa: CASSPHGNYGYTF
CDR3nt: TGTGCCAGCAGCCCTCACGGTAACTATGGCTACACCTTC
j_gene: TRBJ1-2
v_gene: TRBV9
abundance: .
d_gene: .

CDR3aa: CASSTRDRGASNTEAFF
CDR3nt: TGTGCCAGCAGCACCCGGGACAGGGGGGCGAGTAACACTGAAGCTTTCTTT
j_gene: TRBJ1-1
v_gene: TRBV21-1
abundance: once
d_gene: .

CDR3aa: CASSVAGGGNEQFF
CDR3nt: TGTGCCAGCAGCGTAGCGGGAGGCGGCAATGAGCAGTTCTTC
j_gene: TRBJ2-1
v_gene: TRBV7-8
abundance: .
d_gene: TRBD2

CDR3aa: CASSIGGLADSYNEQFF
CDR3nt: TGTGCCAGTAGTATAGGGGGACTAGCGGATTCCTACAATGAGCAGTTCTTC
j_gene: TRBJ2-1
v_gene: TRBV19
abundance: .
d_gene: TRBD2

CDR3aa: CASSTGTGDTGELFF
CDR3nt: TGTGCCAGCAGTACGGGGACAGGGGACACCGGGGAGCTGTTTTTT
j_gene: TRBJ2-2
v_gene: TRBV25-1
abundance: .
d_gene: TRBD1

CDR3aa: CASSPPGLQETQYF
CDR3nt: TGTGCCAGCAGTCCCCCGGGACTCCAAGAGACCCAGTACTTC
j_gene: TRBJ2-5
v_gene: TRBV6-5
abundance: .
d_gene: .

CDR3aa: CASSQGTGSTEAFF
CDR3nt: TGTGCCAGCAGTCAGGGGACAGGATCCACTGAAGCTTTCTTT
j_gene: TRBJ1-1
v_gene: TRBV6-2/TRBV6-3
abundance: .
d_gene: TRBD1

CDR3aa: CATETTGGYHYEQYF
CDR3nt: TGTGCCACTGAGACTACAGGGGGATATCACTACGAGCAGTACTTC
j_gene: TRBJ2-7
v_gene: TRBV27
abundance: .
d_gene: TRBD1

CDR3aa: CASSLVRWNEQFF
CDR3nt: TGTGCCAGCAGCTTAGTCAGATGGAATGAGCAGTTCTTC
j_gene: TRBJ2-1
v_gene: TRBV7-9
abundance: .
d_gene: .

CDR3aa: CASSFDRTSETQYF
CDR3nt: TGTGCCAGCAGCTTCGATCGGACGTCGGAGACCCAGTACTTC
j_gene: TRBJ2-5
v_gene: TRBV7-9
abundance: .
d_gene: .

CDR3aa: CASSSEQGTPYEQYF
CDR3nt: TGTGCCAGCAGTTCGGAACAGGGTACCCCCTACGAGCAGTACTTC
j_gene: TRBJ2-7
v_gene: TRBV25-1
abundance: .
d_gene: .

CDR3aa: CASSVAGGAGFEQFF
CDR3nt: TGTGCCAGCAGCGTAGCTGGGGGGGCGGGATTTGAGCAGTTCTTC
j_gene: TRBJ2-1
v_gene: TRBV9
abundance: .
d_gene: .

CDR3aa: CASSFKWESGINEQYF
CDR3nt: TGTGCCAGCAGCTTCAAATGGGAATCAGGGATCAACGAGCAGTACTTC
j_gene: TRBJ2-7
v_gene: TRBV7-6
abundance: .
d_gene: .

CDR3aa: CASSQAGTTYNEQFF
CDR3nt: TGCGCCAGCAGCCAAGCAGGGACAACCTACAATGAGCAGTTCTTC
j_gene: TRBJ2-1
v_gene: TRBV4-1
abundance: .
d_gene: .

CDR3aa: CASSRQDLETQYF
CDR3nt: TGTGCCAGCAGTCGACAGGATTTGGAGACCCAGTACTTC
j_gene: TRBJ2-5
v_gene: TRBV28
abundance: .
d_gene: .

CDR3aa: CARGDGTEAFF
CDR3nt: TGTGCCAGAGGGGACGGGACTGAAGCTTTCTTT
j_gene: TRBJ1-1
v_gene: TRBV2
abundance: .
d_gene: .

CDR3aa: CASSQSGASGTQYF
CDR3nt: TGTGCCAGCAGCCAATCCGGGGCTAGCGGGACCCAGTACTTC
j_gene: TRBJ2-5
v_gene: TRBV3-1/TRBV3-2
abundance: .
d_gene: TRBD2

CDR3aa: CASSQGGLAEETQYF
CDR3nt: TGCGCCAGCAGCCAAGGGGGGCTAGCTGAAGAGACCCAGTACTTC
j_gene: TRBJ2-5
v_gene: TRBV5-1
abundance: .
d_gene: .

CDR3aa: CASSQLSAGTGELFF
CDR3nt: TGTGCCAGCAGCCAGCTCTCTGCGGGCACCGGGGAGCTGTTTTTT
j_gene: TRBJ2-2
v_gene: TRBV14
abundance: .
d_gene: .

CDR3aa: CASMLLAQFF
CDR3nt: TGTGCCAGCATGCTACTCGCCCAGTTCTTC
j_gene: TRBJ2-1
v_gene: TRBV5-8
abundance: .
d_gene: .

CDR3aa: CASTWGAGELFF
CDR3nt: TGTGCCAGTACATGGGGGGCCGGGGAGCTGTTTTTT
j_gene: TRBJ2-2
v_gene: TRBV19
abundance: once
d_gene: .

CDR3aa: CASSLRAGPYEQYF
CDR3nt: TGTGCCAGCAGCTTACGGGCCGGTCCCTACGAGCAGTACTTC
j_gene: TRBJ2-7
v_gene: TRBV7-8
abundance: few
d_gene: .

CDR3aa: CASSQPGQGDEQYF
CDR3nt: TGTGCCAGCAGCCAGCCGGGACAGGGCGACGAGCAGTACTTC
j_gene: TRBJ2-7
v_gene: TRBV3-1/TRBV3-2
abundance: .
d_gene: TRBD1

CDR3aa: CASSQNGDTNEQFF
CDR3nt: TGTGCCAGCTCACAAAACGGGGACACGAATGAGCAGTTCTTC
j_gene: TRBJ2-1
v_gene: TRBV18
abundance: .
d_gene: .

CDR3aa: CASSRNYGYTF
CDR3nt: TGTGCCAGCAGTCGTAACTATGGCTACACCTTC
j_gene: TRBJ1-2
v_gene: TRBV6-6
abundance: few
d_gene: .

CDR3aa: CASSLGTADINEQYF
CDR3nt: TGCGCCAGCAGCTTAGGGACAGCCGATATAAACGAGCAGTACTTC
j_gene: TRBJ2-7
v_gene: TRBV4-3
abundance: .
d_gene: TRBD1

CDR3aa: CASSSLGQGDNEQFF
CDR3nt: TGTGCCAGCAGTTCGCTTGGACAGGGTGACAATGAGCAGTTCTTC
j_gene: TRBJ2-1
v_gene: TRBV14
abundance: .
d_gene: TRBD1

CDR3aa: CASAAETQYF
CDR3nt: TGTGCCAGCGCTGCGGAGACCCAGTACTTC
j_gene: TRBJ2-5
v_gene: TRBV12-3/TRBV12-4
abundance: .
d_gene: .

CDR3aa: CASSTRQGHYGQYF
CDR3nt: TGTGCCAGCAGTACCCGACAGGGCCACTACGGGCAGTACTTC
j_gene: TRBJ2-7
v_gene: TRBV27
abundance: .
d_gene: TRBD1

CDR3aa: CASSQTLMGPYEQYF
CDR3nt: TGTGCCAGCAGCCAAACCTTGATGGGGCCCTACGAGCAGTACTTC
j_gene: TRBJ2-7
v_gene: TRBV14
abundance: .
d_gene: .

CDR3aa: CAWSRDPGGNQPQHF
CDR3nt: TGTGCCTGGAGTCGAGATCCGGGGGGCAATCAGCCCCAGCATTTT
j_gene: TRBJ1-5
v_gene: TRBV30
abundance: .
d_gene: .